The sequence of this T cell receptor (beta chain) was determined in a study of T cell changes during pregnancy in multiple sclerosis. Germline assignment: CDR1 LGHNA and CDR2 YNFKEQ. The CDR3 has 16 amino acids. Trimming cost V 0 bases and J 5 bases; bases outside gene matches: 7. Data came from immunoSEQ multiplex PCR; TCRdb stores just in-frame clones and leaves some out. This sample has roughly 46,000 clones, with just over 90% found just once. This TCR came from a female donor with multiple sclerosis, enrolled in a pregnancy study. The sequences come from CD8+ T cells from peripheral blood mononuclear cells, collected after pregnancy. The genes are TRBV4-2 and TRBJ2-7; 10 bases line up with TRBD2. CDR3 DNA: TGTGCCAGCAGCCAAGAAACCAGCGGGAGGGCAGACGAGCAGTACTTC. Its translation: CASSQETSGRADEQYF.